These T cell receptor beta chains were read from a single sample in a study of T cell responses to AZD1222 COVID-19 vaccine. Libraries were prepared by immunoSEQ multiplex PCR; TCRdb keeps only in-frame clonotypes and omits some of them. The sample records about 86,000 clones, over 85% being singletons. Sequenced material: peripheral blood, taken on day 0 of AZD1222 vaccination. These receptors all stem from an adult in good health. CDR3s leave out the opening cysteine and the closing phenylalanine or tryptophan.

>TRBJ2-3|TRBV6-2/TRBV6-3
ASSYSSGGRYPSTDTQY
>TRBJ1-1|TRBV19
ASSGGGGTEAF
>TRBJ1-5|TRBV19
ASTQGGGRMGNQPQH
>TRBJ1-4|TRBV11-2
ASSLDRGYPNEKLF
>TRBJ2-2|TRBV10-3
AIRGEVGELF
>TRBJ2-7|TRBV30
AWGDNSEQY
>TRBJ1-3|TRBV19
ASSTSTGANTIY
>TRBJ2-7|TRBV7-9
ASSSLRTDPYEQY
>TRBJ1-4|TRBV5-1
ASSLTGNNEKLF
>TRBJ1-5|TRBV27
ASSLFSQSNQPQH
>TRBJ2-2|TRBV6-2/TRBV6-3
ASSYSVAGAGELF
>TRBJ1-2|TRBV5-1
ASSNRDTNYGYT
>TRBJ2-2|TRBV7-2
ASSSQGTGTGELF
>TRBJ2-3|TRBV7-2
ASSLGNTQY
>TRBJ2-2|TRBV28
ASSPYDFRQGSAGELF
>TRBJ1-5|TRBV19
ASSMTIWAGGRNSNQPQH
>TRBJ2-7|TRBV6-2/TRBV6-3
ASSWGQGDYEQY
>TRBJ1-3|TRBV3-1/TRBV3-2
ASSQQSPGNTIY
>TRBJ1-2|TRBV6-5
ASSSGTGGGYGYT
>TRBJ2-7|TRBV27
ASTRRAGVSSYEQY
>TRBJ1-2|TRBV19
ASSIGTINYGYT
>TRBJ2-5|TRBV6-5
ASSGTVRETQY